The 7 T cell receptor beta chains presented below share a single source sample, sequenced in a study of T cells after yellow fever vaccination. TCRdb itself ran the 5' RACE reads through MiXCR, one entry per CDR3 protein. The sample holds around 310,000 distinct CDR3 sequences, around 3.6% seen once. This specimen was PBMCs, taken on the day of the yellow fever booster vaccination. Receptors originate from a young man who received the YFV17D yellow fever vaccine.

This clonotype was seen at least ten times. The genes are TRBV6-5 and TRBJ1-1; D not certain. Germline CDR1 reads MNHEY; CDR2 reads SVGAGI. The CDR3 extends over 14 amino acids. V was clipped by 4 bases and J by 5 bases, with 14 bases between them. CDR3 sequence reads: CASSLGPIRTEAFF. In nucleotides, the CDR3 is TGTGCCAGCAGTTTAGGCCCGATTAGGACTGAAGCTTTCTTT.

This clonotype has more than one count but fewer than ten. This chain links TRBV4-2 with TRBJ2-1; TRBD2 matches 10 bases. The CDR3 loop spans 17 amino acids. V was clipped by 1 base and J by 4 bases; unmatched bases: 7. CDR1 and CDR2 (germline): LGHNA, YNFKEQ. DNA for the CDR3: TGTGCCAGCAGCCAAGGGGGGCTAGCGGGGGTTTACAATGAGCAGTTCTTC. Its protein product is CASSQGGLAGVYNEQFF.

This clonotype was counted between two and nine times. The rearrangement links TRBV5-1 to TRBJ1-1, with D possibly being TRBD1 (6 bases). The germline gives CDR1 SGHRS, CDR2 YFSETQ. This CDR3 is 15 amino acids long. Trimming removed 3 bases at V and 7 bases at J, with 19 bases between. The CDR3 nucleotides are TGCGCCAGCAGCTCTCAACAGGGTTCGGGTGTTGAAGCTTTCTTT. It codes for CASSSQQGSGVEAFF.

This clonotype was observed many times. This CDR3 reads CASSDRLAGSYEQYF. In DNA, the CDR3 is TGCGCCAGCAGCGATCGACTAGCGGGGAGCTACGAGCAGTACTTC. The chain couples TRBV5-1 to TRBJ2-7; TRBD2 aligns across 11 bases. This CDR3 is 15 amino acids long. Per germline, CDR1 SGHRS and CDR2 YFSETQ. Trimming took 4 bases from V and 3 from J; bases not matched to a gene: 6.

This clonotype was seen more than once but under ten times. The chain recombines TRBV12-3 or TRBV12-4 with TRBJ2-2; no firm D call. V lost 9 bases to trimming and J lost 6 bases, with 11 bases between them. The CDR3 has 12 residues. CDR3 sequence (DNA): TGTGCCAGACCCGGAAACTCCGGGGAGCTGTTTTTT. This translates into CARPGNSGELFF.

At least ten counts were recorded for this clonotype. The V gene is TRBV28, the J gene TRBJ2-3, with 7 positions matching TRBD2. Looked up from germline, CDR1 is MDHEN and CDR2 is SYDVKM. The CDR3 runs to 16 residues. With V trimmed by 2 bases and J by 4 bases, 9 bases remained unmatched. For the CDR3, the DNA is TGTGCCAGCAGTTTAGACGGCGGGGGTAAAGCAGATACGCAGTATTTT. Amino acids: CASSLDGGGKADTQYF.

This chain joins TRBV19 and TRBJ1-1, with 8 bases fitting TRBD1. The V gene end was trimmed by 8 bases and the J gene end by 4 bases; junction bases not matched to a gene: 3. CDR3 length equals 12 residues. Germline assignment: CDR1 LNHDA and CDR2 SQIVND (reference sequence). The CDR3 DNA is TGTGCCAGTCGGACAGGGAGCACTGAAGCTTTCTTT. It codes for CASRTGSTEAFF. Combining the CDR3 with reference TRBV19 and TRBJ1-1 gives the whole variable domain DGGITQSPKYLFRKEGQNVTLSCEQNLNHDAMYWYRQDPGQGLRLIYYSQIVNDFQKGDIAEGYSVSREKKESFPLTVTSAQKNPTAFYLCASRTGSTEAFFGQGTRLTVV.